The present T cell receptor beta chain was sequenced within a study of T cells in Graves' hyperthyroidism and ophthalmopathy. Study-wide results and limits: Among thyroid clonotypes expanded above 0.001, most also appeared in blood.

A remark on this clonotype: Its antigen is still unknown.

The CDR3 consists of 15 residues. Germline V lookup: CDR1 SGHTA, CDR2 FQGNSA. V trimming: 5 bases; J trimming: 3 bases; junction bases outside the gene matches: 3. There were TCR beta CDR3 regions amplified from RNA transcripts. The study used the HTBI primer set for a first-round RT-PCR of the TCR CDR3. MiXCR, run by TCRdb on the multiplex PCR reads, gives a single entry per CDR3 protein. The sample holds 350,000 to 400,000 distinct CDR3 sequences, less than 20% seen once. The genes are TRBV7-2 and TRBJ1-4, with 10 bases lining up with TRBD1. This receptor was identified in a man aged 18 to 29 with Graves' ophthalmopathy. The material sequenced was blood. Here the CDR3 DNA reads TGTGCCAGCAGCCAAGGGACAGGGGCTAATGAAAAACTGTTTTTT. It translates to CASSQGTGANEKLFF. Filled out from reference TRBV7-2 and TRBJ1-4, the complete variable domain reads GAGVSQSPSNKVTEKGKDVELRCDPISGHTALYWYRQSLGQGLEFLIYFQGNSAPDKSGLPSDRFSAERTGGSVSTLTIQRTQQEDSAVYLCASSQGTGANEKLFFGSGTQLSVL.